This T cell receptor beta chain comes out of a study of OX40 agonist ivuxolimab in advanced cancers. Study-wide context: With a range of roughly 20 to 80, age averaged approximately 64 years, and around 80% were male. Study-level findings and limits: Averaging showed that CD8+ T cells had more expanded clones than CD4+ did.

TCRdb's copy holds only in-frame clones and misses some; the assay was immunoSEQ multiplex PCR. The table includes approximately 90,000 clones, 70% to 90% detected once. With regard to this clone: Its target is unknown.

From germline, CDR1 is SGHNT and CDR2 YYREEE (reference sequence). The V and J ends lost 0 bases and 4 bases respectively, with 13 bases between them. This CDR3 is 15 amino acids long. The V and J genes are TRBV5-4 and TRBJ2-5, with a weak D call TRBD1 (6 bases). This receptor was obtained from an adult with an advanced solid tumor such as melanoma, head and neck, liver or kidney cancer. This specimen consisted of CD4+ or CD8+ T cells sorted from blood, obtained in a trial of the OX40 agonist ivuxolimab. CDR3 nucleotide sequence: TGTGCCAGCAGCTTGGGGGACATTACGGGAGAGACCCAGTACTTC. Translating it yields CASSLGDITGETQYF.